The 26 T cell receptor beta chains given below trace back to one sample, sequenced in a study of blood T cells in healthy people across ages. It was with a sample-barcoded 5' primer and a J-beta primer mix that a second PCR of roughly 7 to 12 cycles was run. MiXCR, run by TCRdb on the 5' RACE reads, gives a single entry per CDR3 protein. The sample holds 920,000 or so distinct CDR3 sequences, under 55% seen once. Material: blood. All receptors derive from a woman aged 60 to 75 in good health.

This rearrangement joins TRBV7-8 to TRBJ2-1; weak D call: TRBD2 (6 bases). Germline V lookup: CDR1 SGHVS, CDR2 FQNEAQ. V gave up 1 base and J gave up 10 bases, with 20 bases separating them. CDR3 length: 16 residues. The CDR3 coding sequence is TGTGCCAGCAGCTTAGTAAGGGGACGGGGACGGGGGGAGCAGTTCTTC. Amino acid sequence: CASSLVRGRGRGEQFF.

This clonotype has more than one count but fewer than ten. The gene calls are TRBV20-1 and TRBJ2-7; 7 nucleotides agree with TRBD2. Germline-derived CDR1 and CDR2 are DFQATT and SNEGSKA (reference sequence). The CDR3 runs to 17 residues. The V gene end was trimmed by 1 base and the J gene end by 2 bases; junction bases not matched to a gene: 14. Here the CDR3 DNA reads TGCAGTGCTAGAGCCCCGAGTATAGCGGGTCTCGCCTACGAGCAGTACTTC. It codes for CSARAPSIAGLAYEQYF.

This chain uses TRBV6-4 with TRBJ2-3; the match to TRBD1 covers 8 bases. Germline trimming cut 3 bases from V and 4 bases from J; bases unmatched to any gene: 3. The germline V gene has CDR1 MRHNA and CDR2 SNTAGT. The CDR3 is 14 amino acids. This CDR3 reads CASSDETGADTQYF. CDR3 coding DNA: TGTGCCAGCAGTGATGAGACAGGGGCAGATACGCAGTATTTT.

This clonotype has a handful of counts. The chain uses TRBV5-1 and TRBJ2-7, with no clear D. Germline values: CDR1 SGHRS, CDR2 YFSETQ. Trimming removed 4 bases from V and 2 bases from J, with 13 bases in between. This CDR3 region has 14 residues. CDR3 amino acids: CASSVVGLTYEQYF. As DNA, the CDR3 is TGCGCCAGCAGCGTGGTAGGGCTAACCTACGAGCAGTACTTC.

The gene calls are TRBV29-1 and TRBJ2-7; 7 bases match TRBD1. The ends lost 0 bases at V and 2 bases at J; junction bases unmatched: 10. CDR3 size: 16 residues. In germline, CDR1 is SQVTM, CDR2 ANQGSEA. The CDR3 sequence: CSVEDRFGQGAYEQYF. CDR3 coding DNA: TGCAGCGTTGAAGATCGCTTCGGGCAGGGGGCCTACGAGCAGTACTTC.

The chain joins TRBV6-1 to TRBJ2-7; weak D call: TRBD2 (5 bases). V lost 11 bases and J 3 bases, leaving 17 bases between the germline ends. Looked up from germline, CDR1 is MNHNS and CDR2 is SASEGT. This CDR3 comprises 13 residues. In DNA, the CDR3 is TGTGCCGGCGCGGAGGCCGGAATCTACGAGCAGTACTTC. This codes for CAGAEAGIYEQYF.

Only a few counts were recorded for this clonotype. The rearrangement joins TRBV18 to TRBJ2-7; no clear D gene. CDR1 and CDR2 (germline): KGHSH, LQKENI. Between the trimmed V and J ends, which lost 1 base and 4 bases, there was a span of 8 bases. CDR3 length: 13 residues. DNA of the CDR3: TGTGCCAGCTCACCACTATTCAGATACGAGCAGTACTTC. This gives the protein CASSPLFRYEQYF.

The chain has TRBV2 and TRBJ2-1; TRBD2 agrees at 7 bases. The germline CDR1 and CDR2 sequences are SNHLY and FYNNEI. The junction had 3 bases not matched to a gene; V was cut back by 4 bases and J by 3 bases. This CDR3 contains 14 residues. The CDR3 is CASSVKRDYNEQFF. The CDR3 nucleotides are TGTGCCAGCAGTGTTAAGCGGGACTACAATGAGCAGTTCTTC.

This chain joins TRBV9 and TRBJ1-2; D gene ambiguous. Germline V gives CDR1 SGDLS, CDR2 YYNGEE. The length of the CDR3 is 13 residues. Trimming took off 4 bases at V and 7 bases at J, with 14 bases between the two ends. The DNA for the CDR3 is TGTGCCAGCAGCCCAGAGGGATGCGGTGGCTACACCTTC. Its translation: CASSPEGCGGYTF.

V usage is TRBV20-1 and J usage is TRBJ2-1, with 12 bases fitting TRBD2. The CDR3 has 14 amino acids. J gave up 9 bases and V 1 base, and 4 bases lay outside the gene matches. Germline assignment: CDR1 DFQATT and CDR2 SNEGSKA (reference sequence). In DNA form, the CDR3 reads TGCAGTGCTAGAGGACTAGCGGGAGATATTGAGCAGTTCTTC. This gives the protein CSARGLAGDIEQFF.

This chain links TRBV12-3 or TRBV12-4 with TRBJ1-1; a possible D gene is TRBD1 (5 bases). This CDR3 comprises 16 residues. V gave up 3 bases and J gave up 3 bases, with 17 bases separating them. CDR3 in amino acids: CASSFSLRGEDTEAFF. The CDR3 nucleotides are TGTGCCAGCAGTTTCTCCCTTAGGGGCGAGGACACTGAAGCTTTCTTT.

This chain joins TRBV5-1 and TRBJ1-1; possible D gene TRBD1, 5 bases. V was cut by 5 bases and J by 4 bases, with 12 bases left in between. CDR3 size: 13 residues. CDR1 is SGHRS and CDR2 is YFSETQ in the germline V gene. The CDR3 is CASRAPGSTEAFF. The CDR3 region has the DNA TGCGCCAGCAGAGCCCCAGGGTCCACTGAAGCTTTCTTT.

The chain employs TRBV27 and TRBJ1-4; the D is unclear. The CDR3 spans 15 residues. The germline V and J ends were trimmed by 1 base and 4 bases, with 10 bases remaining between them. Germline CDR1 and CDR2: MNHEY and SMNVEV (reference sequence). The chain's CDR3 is CASSLFGVLNEKLFF. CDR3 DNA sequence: TGTGCCAGCAGTTTATTCGGTGTCCTTAATGAAAAACTGTTTTTT.

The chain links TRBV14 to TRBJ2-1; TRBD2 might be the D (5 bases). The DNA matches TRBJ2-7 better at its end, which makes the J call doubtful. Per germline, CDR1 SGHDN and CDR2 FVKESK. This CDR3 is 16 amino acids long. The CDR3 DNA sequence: TGTGCCAGCAGCCAACGCAGAGGGCCGGCCAACAATGAGCAGTACTTC. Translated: CASSQRRGPANNEQYF.

As DNA, the CDR3 is TGCAGTGCTAGCATGACGACCAGGGGCGAGCAGTACTTC. The encoded protein is CSASMTTRGEQYF. V usage is TRBV20-1 and J usage is TRBJ2-7, with a possible D match to TRBD1 (6 bases). The V and J ends lost 3 bases and 6 bases respectively, with 15 bases between them. The CDR3 totals 13 residues. CDR1 and CDR2 from the germline V gene are DFQATT and SNEGSKA (reference sequence).

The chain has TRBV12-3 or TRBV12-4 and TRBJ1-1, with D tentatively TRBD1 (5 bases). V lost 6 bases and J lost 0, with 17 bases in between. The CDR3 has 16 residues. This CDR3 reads CASRPPTVAMNTEAFF. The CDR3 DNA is TGTGCCAGCAGGCCCCCGACAGTTGCCATGAACACTGAAGCTTTCTTT.

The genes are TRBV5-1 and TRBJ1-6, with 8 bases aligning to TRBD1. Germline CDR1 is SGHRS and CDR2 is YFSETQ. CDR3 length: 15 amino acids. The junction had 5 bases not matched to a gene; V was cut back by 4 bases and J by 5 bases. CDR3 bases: TGCGCCAGCAGCCGGACAGGGATAAATAATTCACCCCTCCACTTT. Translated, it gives CASSRTGINNSPLHF.

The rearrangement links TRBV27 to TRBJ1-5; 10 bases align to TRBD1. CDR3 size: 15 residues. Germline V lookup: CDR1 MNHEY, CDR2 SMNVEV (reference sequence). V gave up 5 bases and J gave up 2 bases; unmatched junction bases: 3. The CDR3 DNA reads TGTGCCAGCAGTGGGGACAGGGGAGGCAATCAGCCCCAGCATTTT. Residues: CASSGDRGGNQPQHF.

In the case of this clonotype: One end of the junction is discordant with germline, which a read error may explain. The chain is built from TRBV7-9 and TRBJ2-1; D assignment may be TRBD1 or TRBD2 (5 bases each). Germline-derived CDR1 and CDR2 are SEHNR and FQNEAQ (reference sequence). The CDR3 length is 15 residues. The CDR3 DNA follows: TGTACCAGCAGCTTACCGGGACCACTATACAATGAGCAGTTCTTC. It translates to CTSSLPGPLYNEQFF. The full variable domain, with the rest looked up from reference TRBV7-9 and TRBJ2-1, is DTGVSQNPRHKITKRGQNVTFRCDPISEHNRLYWYRQTLGQGPEFLTYFQNEAQLEKSRLLSDRFSAERPKGSFSTLEIQRTEQGDSAMYLCTSSLPGPLYNEQFFGPGTRLTVL.

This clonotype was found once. CDR3 protein: CASSPPLGSPLHF. The DNA of the CDR3 is TGTGCCAGCTCACCACCGTTGGGTTCACCCCTCCACTTT. The chain couples TRBV18 to TRBJ1-6, with D uncertain. V dropped 0 bases and J dropped 9 bases, with 6 bases sitting between them. Per the germline V gene, CDR1 is KGHSH and CDR2 is LQKENI. This CDR3 has 13 residues.

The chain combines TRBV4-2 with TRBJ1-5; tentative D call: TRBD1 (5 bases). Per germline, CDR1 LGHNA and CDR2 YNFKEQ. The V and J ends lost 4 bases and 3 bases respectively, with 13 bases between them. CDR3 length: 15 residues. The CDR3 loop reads CASSPRRGANQPQHF. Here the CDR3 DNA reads TGTGCCAGCAGCCCTAGGCGCGGGGCCAATCAGCCCCAGCATTTT.

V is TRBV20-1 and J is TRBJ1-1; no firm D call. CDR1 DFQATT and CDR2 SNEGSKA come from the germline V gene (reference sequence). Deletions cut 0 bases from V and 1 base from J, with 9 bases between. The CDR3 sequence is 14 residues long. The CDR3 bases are TGCAGTGCTAGAGATGGGCGGGAGAACACTGAAGCTTTCTTT. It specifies CSARDGRENTEAFF.

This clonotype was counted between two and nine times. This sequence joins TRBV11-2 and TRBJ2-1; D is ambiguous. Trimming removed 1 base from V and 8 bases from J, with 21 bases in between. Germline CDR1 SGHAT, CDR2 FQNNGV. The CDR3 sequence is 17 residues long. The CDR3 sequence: CASSLGPHYVVRYEQFF. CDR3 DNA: TGTGCCAGCAGCTTAGGGCCCCACTACGTAGTTCGCTATGAGCAGTTCTTC.

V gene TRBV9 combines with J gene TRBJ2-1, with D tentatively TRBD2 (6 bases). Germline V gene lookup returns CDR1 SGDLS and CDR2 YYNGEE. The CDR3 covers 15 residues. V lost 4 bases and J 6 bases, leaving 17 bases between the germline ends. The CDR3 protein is CASSRRRGGGNEQFF. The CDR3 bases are TGTGCCAGCAGCCGGAGGCGGGGAGGTGGCAATGAGCAGTTCTTC.

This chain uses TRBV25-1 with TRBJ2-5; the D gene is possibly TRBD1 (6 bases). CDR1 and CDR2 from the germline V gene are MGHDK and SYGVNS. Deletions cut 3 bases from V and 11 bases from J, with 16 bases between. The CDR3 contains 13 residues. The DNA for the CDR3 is TGTGCCAGCAGTGAGGGGACACCTACCGCGCAGTACTTC. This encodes CASSEGTPTAQYF.

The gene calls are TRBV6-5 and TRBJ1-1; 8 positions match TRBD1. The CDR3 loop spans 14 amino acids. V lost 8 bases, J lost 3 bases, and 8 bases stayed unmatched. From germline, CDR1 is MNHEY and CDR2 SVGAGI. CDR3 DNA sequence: TGTGCCAGCGGGAGGACAGGGTTTTACACTGAAGCTTTCTTT. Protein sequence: CASGRTGFYTEAFF.